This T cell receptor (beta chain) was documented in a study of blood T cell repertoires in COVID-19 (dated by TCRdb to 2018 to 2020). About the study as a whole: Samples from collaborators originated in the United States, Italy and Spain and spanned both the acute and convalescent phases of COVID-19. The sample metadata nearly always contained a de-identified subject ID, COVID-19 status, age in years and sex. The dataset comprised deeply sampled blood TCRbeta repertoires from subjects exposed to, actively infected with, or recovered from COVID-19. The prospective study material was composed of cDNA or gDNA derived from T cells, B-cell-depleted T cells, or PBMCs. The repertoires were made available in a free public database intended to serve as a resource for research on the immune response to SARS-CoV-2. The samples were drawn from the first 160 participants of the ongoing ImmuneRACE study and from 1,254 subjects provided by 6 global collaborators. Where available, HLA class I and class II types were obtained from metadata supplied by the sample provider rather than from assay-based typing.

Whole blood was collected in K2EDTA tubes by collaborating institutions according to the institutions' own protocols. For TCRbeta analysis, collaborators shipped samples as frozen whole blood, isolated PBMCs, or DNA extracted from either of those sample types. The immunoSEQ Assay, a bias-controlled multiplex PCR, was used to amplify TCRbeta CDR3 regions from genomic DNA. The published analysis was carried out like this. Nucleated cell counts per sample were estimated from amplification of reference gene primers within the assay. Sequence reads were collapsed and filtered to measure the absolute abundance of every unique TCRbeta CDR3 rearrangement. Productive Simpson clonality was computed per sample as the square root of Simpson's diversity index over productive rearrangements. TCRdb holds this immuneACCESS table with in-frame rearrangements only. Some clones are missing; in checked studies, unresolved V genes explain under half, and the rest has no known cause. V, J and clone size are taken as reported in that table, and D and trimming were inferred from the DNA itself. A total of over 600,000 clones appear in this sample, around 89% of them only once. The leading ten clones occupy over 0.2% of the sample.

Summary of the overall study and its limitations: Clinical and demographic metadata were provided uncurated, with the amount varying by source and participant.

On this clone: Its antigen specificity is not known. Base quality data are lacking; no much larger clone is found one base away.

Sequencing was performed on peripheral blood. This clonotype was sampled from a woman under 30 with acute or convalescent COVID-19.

The nucleotide sequence reads TGCGCCAGCAGCTTTAGCGGGGTGAGCTCCTACAATGAGCAGTTCTTC. Its amino acids are CASSFSGVSSYNEQFF. The rearranged chain carries TRBV5-1 and TRBJ2-1, with 8 central nucleotides matching TRBD2. CDR1 is given as SGHRS and CDR2 as YFSETQ, both from the germline V gene. Trimming removed 2 bases from V and 0 bases from J; the gene matches leave 4 bases unexplained. The CDR3, from cysteine to phenylalanine, totals 16 residues. Of all the DNA, just the CDR3 is kept, 48 bases in frame from base 1.